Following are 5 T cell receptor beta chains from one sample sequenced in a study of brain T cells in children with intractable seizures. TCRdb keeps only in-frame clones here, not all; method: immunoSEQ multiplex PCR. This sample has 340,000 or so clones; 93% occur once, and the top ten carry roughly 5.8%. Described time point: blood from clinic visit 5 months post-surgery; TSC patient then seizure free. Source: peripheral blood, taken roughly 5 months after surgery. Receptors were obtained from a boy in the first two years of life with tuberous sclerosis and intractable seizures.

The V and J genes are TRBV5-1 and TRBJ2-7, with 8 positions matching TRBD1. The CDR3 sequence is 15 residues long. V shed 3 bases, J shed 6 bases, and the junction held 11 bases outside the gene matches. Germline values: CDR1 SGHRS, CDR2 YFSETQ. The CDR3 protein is CASSWDRTGLGEQYF. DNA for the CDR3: TGCGCCAGCAGCTGGGACAGGACGGGTCTAGGCGAGCAGTACTTC.

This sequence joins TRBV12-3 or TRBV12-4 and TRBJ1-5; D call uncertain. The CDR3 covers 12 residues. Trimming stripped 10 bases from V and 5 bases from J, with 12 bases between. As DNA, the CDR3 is TGTGCCACCGGTTGGAGGGATCAGCCCCAGCATTTT. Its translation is CATGWRDQPQHF.

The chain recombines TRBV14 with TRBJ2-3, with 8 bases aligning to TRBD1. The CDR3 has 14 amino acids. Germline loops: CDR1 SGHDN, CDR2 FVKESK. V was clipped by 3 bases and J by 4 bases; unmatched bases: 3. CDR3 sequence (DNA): TGTGCCAGCAGCCAGCCGGACAGGGCAGATACGCAGTATTTT. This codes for CASSQPDRADTQYF.

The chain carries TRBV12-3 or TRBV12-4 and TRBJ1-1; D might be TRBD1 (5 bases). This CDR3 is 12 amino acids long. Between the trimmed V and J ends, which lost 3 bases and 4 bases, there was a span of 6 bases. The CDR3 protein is CASSFQGTEAFF. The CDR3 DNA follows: TGTGCCAGCAGTTTCCAGGGCACTGAAGCTTTCTTT.

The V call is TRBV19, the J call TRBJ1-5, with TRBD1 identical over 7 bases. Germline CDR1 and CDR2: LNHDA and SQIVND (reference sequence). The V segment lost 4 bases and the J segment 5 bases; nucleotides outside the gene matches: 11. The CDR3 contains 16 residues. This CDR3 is CASSKGRTGFYQPQHF. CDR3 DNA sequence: TGTGCCAGTAGTAAGGGTCGGACAGGTTTCTATCAGCCCCAGCATTTT.